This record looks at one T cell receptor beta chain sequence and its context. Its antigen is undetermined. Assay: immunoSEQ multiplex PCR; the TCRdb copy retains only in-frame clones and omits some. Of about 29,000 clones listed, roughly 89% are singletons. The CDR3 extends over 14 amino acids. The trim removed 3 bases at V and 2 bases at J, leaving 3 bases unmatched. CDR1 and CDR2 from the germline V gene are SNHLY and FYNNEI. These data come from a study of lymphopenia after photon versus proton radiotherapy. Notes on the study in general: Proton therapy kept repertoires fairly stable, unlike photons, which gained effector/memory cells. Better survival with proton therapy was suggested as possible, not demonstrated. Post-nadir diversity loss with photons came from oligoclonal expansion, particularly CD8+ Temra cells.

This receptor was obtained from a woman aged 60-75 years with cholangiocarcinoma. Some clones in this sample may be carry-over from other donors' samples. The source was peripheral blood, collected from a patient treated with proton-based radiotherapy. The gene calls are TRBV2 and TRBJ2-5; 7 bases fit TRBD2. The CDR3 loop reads CASSDERGQETQYF. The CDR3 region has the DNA TGTGCCAGCAGTGACGAGCGGGGACAAGAGACCCAGTACTTC.